The 10 T cell receptor beta chains in this list originate from one sample, sequenced in a study of T cell responses to AZD1222 COVID-19 vaccine. Data came from immunoSEQ multiplex PCR; TCRdb stores just in-frame clones and leaves some out. The top ten clones hold more than 8% of a sample with over 100,000 clones, over 75% of them seen once. Material: peripheral blood, obtained on day 0 of AZD1222 vaccination. These receptors all come from an adult in good health.

As DNA, the CDR3 is TGTGCCAGCAGCTTAGCGGCGGGTAATCAGCCCCAGCATTTT. Translation gives CASSLAAGNQPQHF. The genes are TRBV11-2 and TRBJ1-5; D is unclear. Trimming shortened V by 1 base and J by 4 bases, and 8 bases separated the two germline ends. CDR3 length: 14 residues. From germline, CDR1 is SGHAT and CDR2 FQNNGV.

This chain's CDR3 is CASSPVEGGTYEQYF. The CDR3 DNA is TGTGCCAGCAGTCCCGTTGAGGGCGGAACCTACGAGCAGTACTTC. The V gene is TRBV28, the J gene TRBJ2-7, with a tentative D call TRBD2 (5 bases). Germline values: CDR1 MDHEN, CDR2 SYDVKM. Trimming pared 5 bases from V and 2 bases from J, leaving 16 bases between. The CDR3 is 15 residues long. Full variable domain (outside the CDR3, taken from reference TRBV28 and TRBJ2-7): DVKVTQSSRYLVKRTGEKVFLECVQDMDHENMFWYRQDPGLGLRLIYFSYDVKMKEKGDIPEGYSVSREKKERFSLILESASTNQTSMYLCASSPVEGGTYEQYFGPGTRLTVT.

There are many counts of this clone. The chain recombines TRBV6-2 or TRBV6-3 with TRBJ2-2; no firm D call. The ends were cut back, 6 bases at V and 3 bases at J, with 11 bases in the middle. The CDR3 contains 14 residues. Germline CDR1 and CDR2: MNHEY and SVGEGT. CDR3 DNA: TGTGCCAGCAGCCTAACGACTGACACCGGGGAGCTGTTTTTT. This translates into CASSLTTDTGELFF.

This clone has more than one count but fewer than ten. The chain couples TRBV2 to TRBJ1-4; 8 positions agree with TRBD1. The V and J ends lost 7 bases and 7 bases, in that order; junction bases with no gene match: 11. Germline V gene data show CDR1 as SNHLY and CDR2 as FYNNEI. The CDR3 loop spans 15 amino acids. This CDR3 reads CASKRSGGAGEKLFF. CDR3 sequence (DNA): TGTGCCAGCAAGCGGTCAGGGGGCGCGGGTGAAAAACTGTTTTTT.

The chain links TRBV7-6 to TRBJ2-7, with D perhaps TRBD1 (6 bases). This CDR3 is 16 amino acids long. CDR1 is SGHVS, CDR2 FNYEAQ, per germline. V lost 5 bases to trimming and J lost 0 bases, with 17 bases between them. The CDR3 DNA is TGTGCCAGCAGCATTAGTGGGGGCGTAAGCTCCTACGAGCAGTACTTC. Its translation is CASSISGGVSSYEQYF.

The rearrangement links TRBV5-1 to TRBJ2-7, with 13 nucleotides matching TRBD2. The CDR3 spans 20 residues. Germline V gives CDR1 SGHRS, CDR2 YFSETQ. V was clipped by 5 bases and J by 0 bases; unmatched bases: 17. CDR3 residues: CASSRRATGLAGTSSYEQYF. Here the CDR3 DNA reads TGCGCCAGCAGTCGTCGGGCTACGGGACTAGCGGGAACCAGCTCCTACGAGCAGTACTTC.

V is TRBV19 and J is TRBJ1-1; D gene unclear. This CDR3 contains 13 residues. Trimming cost V 5 bases and J 11 bases, with 18 bases left between them. Germline lookup yields CDR1 LNHDA and CDR2 SQIVND (reference sequence). The CDR3 DNA reads TGTGCCAGTAGTCAAAAAGTGAGGGAGGAGGCTTTCTTT. Translated: CASSQKVREEAFF.

The rearrangement joins TRBV20-1 to TRBJ2-4, with D unclear. This CDR3 is 10 amino acids long. V lost 3 bases and J lost 6, with 3 bases in between. Per germline, CDR1 DFQATT and CDR2 SNEGSKA (reference sequence). The DNA of the CDR3 is TGCAGTGCTAGGGGAAACATTCAGTACTTC. This sequence encodes CSARGNIQYF.

This clone has only one observation. The V and J genes are TRBV6-6 and TRBJ2-3; D gene uncertain. The CDR3 is 13 amino acids. Trimming left V 5 bases short and J 7 bases short, with 13 bases between. The germline V gene has CDR1 MNHNY and CDR2 SVGAGI (reference sequence). The CDR3 reads CASSPRTVNTQYF. CDR3 DNA sequence: TGTGCCAGCAGTCCTAGGACCGTGAATACGCAGTATTTT.

The chain combines TRBV6-6 with TRBJ1-1, with D possibly being TRBD1 (6 bases). The V end was cut by 2 bases, the J end by 5 bases, with 15 bases between. The CDR3 is 15 amino acids. Germline V lookup: CDR1 MNHNY, CDR2 SVGAGI (reference sequence). CDR3: CASSYGGGGGTEAFF. The DNA for the CDR3 is TGTGCCAGCAGTTACGGCGGGGGCGGAGGTACTGAAGCTTTCTTT.